This T cell receptor (beta chain) was sequenced in a study of lymphopenia after photon versus proton radiotherapy. This CDR3 spans 15 amino acids. V gave up 0 bases and J gave up 6 bases, with 14 bases separating them. Germline V gives CDR1 SGHRS, CDR2 YFSETQ. General study points: Only patients who died were analyzed for survival; proton advantage is unproven. Photon-treated patients lost naive T cells and TCR diversity; proton-treated stayed stable.

A word on this clone: Its antigen remains unidentified. Other DNA sequences of this sample code for an identical CDR3.

Some clones are missing from TCRdb's copy, which holds only in-frame ones; the method was immunoSEQ multiplex PCR. The table includes approximately 150,000 clones, less than 90% detected once. The chain couples TRBV5-1 to TRBJ2-3, with D possibly matching TRBD2 (5 bases). This receptor was identified in a man aged 45 to 65 with gastric cancer. Sequenced here: peripheral blood, sampled from a patient treated with photon-based radiotherapy. CDR3 loop: CASSLARGRGDTQYF. As DNA, the CDR3 is TGCGCCAGCAGCTTGGCCAGAGGGAGAGGGGATACGCAGTATTTT. The full variable domain, rest sourced from reference TRBV5-1 and TRBJ2-3, is KAGVTQTPRYLIKTRGQQVTLSCSPISGHRSVSWYQQTPGQGLQFLFEYFSETQRNKGNFPGRFSGRQFSNSRSEMNVSTLELGDSALYLCASSLARGRGDTQYFGPGTRLTVL.